The 24 T cell receptor beta chains given below trace back to one sample, sequenced in a study of OX40 agonist ivuxolimab in advanced cancers. The library was built by means of the immunoSEQ multiplex PCR assay. TCRdb's version of the immuneACCESS table is confined to in-frame rearrangements and falls short of the full clone set. An unresolved V gene accounts for under half of the shortfall where checked; the remainder is of unknown origin. In all, the sample holds approximately 50,000 clones, and about 83% of those were seen once. Of the sample, about 0.63% falls within the top ten clones. Material: CD4+ or CD8+ T cells sorted from blood, obtained in a trial of the OX40 agonist ivuxolimab. The receptors were sampled from an adult with an advanced solid tumor such as melanoma, head and neck, liver or kidney cancer.

J is TRBJ2-1 and V is TRBV10-3; D may be TRBD1 (7 bases). The V and J ends lost 3 bases and 7 bases respectively, with 13 bases between them. The CDR3 runs to 14 residues. Germline V gene sequence: CDR1 ENHRY, CDR2 SYGVKD. The chain's CDR3 is CAISEGGGLNEQFF. The CDR3, as DNA: TGTGCCATCAGTGAAGGAGGGGGCCTTAATGAGCAGTTCTTC.

CDR3: CASSLISGYEQYF. CDR3 DNA sequence: TGTGCCAGCAGCTTGATTAGCGGCTACGAGCAGTACTTC. The chain uses TRBV5-4 and TRBJ2-7, with TRBD2 as a possible D gene (6 bases). Trimming took off 1 base at V and 3 bases at J, with 8 bases between the two ends. CDR1 is SGHNT and CDR2 is YYREEE in the germline V gene (reference sequence). This CDR3 has 13 amino acids.

J is TRBJ2-5 and V is TRBV28; possible D gene TRBD1, 5 bases. Germline V lookup: CDR1 MDHEN, CDR2 SYDVKM. This CDR3 has 13 amino acids. The germline V and J ends were trimmed by 6 bases and 7 bases, with 15 bases remaining between them. The CDR3 nucleotides are TGTGCCAGCAGGACGAGGACATATGGGACCCAGTACTTC. Its translation is CASRTRTYGTQYF.

The CDR3 DNA reads as TGTGCCAGCAGCGTAGGTGTAGCGACGGGTGAGCAGTTCTTC. Its protein product is CASSVGVATGEQFF. The V gene is TRBV9, the J gene TRBJ2-1; a possible D gene is TRBD2 (5 bases). The V end was cut by 0 bases, the J end by 9 bases, with 13 bases between. Germline V gene data show CDR1 as SGDLS and CDR2 as YYNGEE. This CDR3 region has 14 residues.

The rearrangement joins TRBV18 to TRBJ2-2; 11 bases fit TRBD2. The CDR3 has 17 residues. The germline gives CDR1 KGHSH, CDR2 LQKENI. V was pared by 6 bases and J by 4 bases, with 10 bases of the junction left unmatched. The CDR3 here is CASSPLGSGRATGELFF. CDR3 coding DNA: TGTGCCAGCTCTCCGCTGGGTAGCGGGAGGGCCACCGGGGAGCTGTTTTTT. The entire variable domain, with the rest obtained from reference TRBV18 and TRBJ2-2, is as follows: NAGVMQNPRHLVRRRGQEARLRCSPMKGHSHVYWYRQLPEEGLKFMVYLQKENIIDESGMPKERFSAEFPKEGPSILRIQQVVRGDSAAYFCASSPLGSGRATGELFFGEGSRLTVL.

CDR3 in amino acids: CASSEGILSPYEQYF. The DNA for the CDR3 is TGTGCCAGCAGTGAGGGAATATTATCCCCCTACGAGCAGTACTTC. The gene calls are TRBV6-1 and TRBJ2-7; no clear D. The CDR3 consists of 15 residues. The V gene lost 3 bases and the J gene lost 2 bases, with 14 bases spanning the gap. Germline-derived CDR1 and CDR2 are MNHNS and SASEGT.

The chain links TRBV29-1 to TRBJ2-5; D unclear. This CDR3 has 12 amino acids. V was shortened by 5 bases and J by 3 bases, with 10 bases between the two germline ends. Germline CDR1 reads SQVTM; CDR2 reads ANQGSEA. CDR3 bases: TGCAGCGTTTGGCAGCTCGAAGAGACCCAGTACTTC. Translated, it gives CSVWQLEETQYF.

The CDR3 region is CASDSPAETQYF. The CDR3 DNA reads as TGTGCCAGCGACAGCCCCGCAGAGACCCAGTACTTC. This sequence joins TRBV9 and TRBJ2-5, with a possible D match to TRBD1 (5 bases). Looked up from germline, CDR1 is SGDLS and CDR2 is YYNGEE. This CDR3 region has 12 residues. V shed 7 bases and J shed 4 bases, with 11 bases lying between them.

The rearrangement uses TRBV6-1 and TRBJ1-2; D ambiguous. Germline CDR1 MNHNS, CDR2 SASEGT. The CDR3 covers 15 residues. Between the trimmed V and J ends, which lost 5 bases and 8 bases, there was a span of 21 bases. The CDR3 reads CASSTWTGVGRGYTF. Here the CDR3 DNA reads TGTGCCAGCAGTACATGGACTGGGGTGGGTCGCGGCTACACCTTC.

This sequence joins TRBV12-1 and TRBJ2-6; the D segment call TRBD1 is taken from the table without a DNA check. TRBV12-1 is annotated as a pseudogene. The CDR3 loop spans 19 amino acids. As DNA, the CDR3 is TGTGCCAGCAGCTTCCGCGGACATGAAACTAACTCTGGGGCCAACGTCCTGACTTTC. The encoded protein is CASSFRGHETNSGANVLTF.

The chain recombines TRBV20-1 with TRBJ2-3; unclear D gene. With 3 bases removed from V and 6 bases from J, the gap between germline ends came to 7 bases. This CDR3 region has 11 residues. Germline CDR1 and CDR2: DFQATT and SNEGSKA (reference sequence). For the CDR3, the DNA is TGCAGTGCTAGCCCCGGGGATACGCAGTATTTT. Translation: CSASPGDTQYF.

The chain uses TRBV2 and TRBJ2-1, with 9 bases identical to TRBD1. The germline gives CDR1 SNHLY, CDR2 FYNNEI. The CDR3 has 14 amino acids. V was pared by 4 bases and J by 9 bases, with 7 bases of the junction left unmatched. CDR3 DNA sequence: TGTGCCAGCAGTGGAGGGACAGGGAATGTTGAGCAGTTCTTC. Amino acids: CASSGGTGNVEQFF. Drawing the rest from reference TRBV2 and TRBJ2-1, the complete variable domain is EPEVTQTPSHQVTQMGQEVILRCVPISNHLYFYWYRQILGQKVEFLVSFYNNEISEKSEIFDDQFSVERPDGSNFTLKIRSTKLEDSAMYFCASSGGTGNVEQFFGPGTRLTVL.

This clone was seen a single time. The chain is built from TRBV6-1 and TRBJ2-2; D gene uncertain. The V end lost 3 bases, the J end lost 3 bases, and 5 bases lay between the germline ends. The germline V gene has CDR1 MNHNS and CDR2 SASEGT. This CDR3 spans 13 amino acids. The CDR3 coding sequence is TGTGCCAGCAGTGACCACTACACCGGGGAGCTGTTTTTT. Translation: CASSDHYTGELFF.

This chain joins TRBV19 and TRBJ1-1, with 9 bases aligning to TRBD1. The CDR3 loop spans 13 amino acids. Germline assignment: CDR1 LNHDA and CDR2 SQIVND (reference sequence). The junction had 1 base not matched to a gene; V was cut back by 5 bases and J by 3 bases. The CDR3 coding sequence is TGTGCCAGTAGTCGGGACAGGGACACTGAAGCTTTCTTT. This gives the protein CASSRDRDTEAFF.

The J gene is TRBJ2-1, the V gene TRBV28, with a possible D match to TRBD2 (5 bases). The CDR3 length is 14 residues. Between the trimmed V and J ends, which lost 3 bases and 6 bases, there was a span of 12 bases. Looked up from germline, CDR1 is MDHEN and CDR2 is SYDVKM. The CDR3 reads CASSFSGVANEQFF. The CDR3 nucleotides are TGTGCCAGCAGTTTTTCCGGGGTGGCCAATGAGCAGTTCTTC.

This chain uses TRBV30 with TRBJ1-2; D uncertain. CDR1 is GTSNPN and CDR2 is SVGIG in the germline V gene (reference sequence). CDR3 size: 14 residues. The V end lost 0 bases, the J end lost 5 bases, and 13 bases lay between the germline ends. The CDR3 sequence is CAWSVHRTRYGYTF. CDR3 DNA sequence: TGTGCCTGGAGTGTACATAGGACGCGGTATGGCTACACCTTC.

The chain employs TRBV29-1 and TRBJ1-2; 7 nucleotides agree with TRBD1. V was pared by 7 bases and J by 4 bases, with 3 bases of the junction left unmatched. Germline lookup yields CDR1 SQVTM and CDR2 ANQGSEA. The length of the CDR3 is 11 residues. This CDR3 reads CSDRGAYGYTF. The CDR3, as DNA: TGCAGCGACAGGGGCGCCTATGGCTACACCTTC.

The chain couples TRBV5-4 to TRBJ2-1; D not certain. This CDR3 spans 12 amino acids. CDR1 is SGHNT and CDR2 is YYREEE in the germline V gene (reference sequence). The V gene lost 4 bases and the J gene lost 6 bases, with 8 bases spanning the gap. CDR3: CASSQESNEQFF. CDR3 nucleotides: TGTGCCAGCAGCCAAGAGAGCAATGAGCAGTTCTTC.

V and J are TRBV28 and TRBJ2-7; 7 positions match TRBD2. The CDR3 contains 15 residues. Trimming cost V 2 bases and J 0 bases; bases outside gene matches: 4. The germline gives CDR1 MDHEN, CDR2 SYDVKM. The CDR3 DNA follows: TGTGCCAGCAGTTTAGGCGGGGGATACTCCTACGAGCAGTACTTC. Encoded protein: CASSLGGGYSYEQYF.

The chain employs TRBV19 and TRBJ2-5, with 7 bases matching TRBD1. The CDR3 contains 14 residues. Trimming at V came to 3 bases and at J to 9 bases, leaving 10 bases not matched to a gene. CDR1 is LNHDA, CDR2 SQIVND, per germline (reference sequence). The CDR3 DNA is TGTGCCAGTAGTATCCTCTTTAACGGACAGGCCCAGTACTTC. This translates into CASSILFNGQAQYF.

This clone is a singleton in its sample. The chain is built from TRBV4-1 and TRBJ2-1, with D unresolved. The germline CDR1 and CDR2 sequences are MGHRA and YSYEKL. CDR3 length equals 15 residues. The germline V and J ends were trimmed by 5 bases and 10 bases, with 21 bases remaining between them. The CDR3 protein is CASSSSPTALGEQFF. DNA of the CDR3: TGCGCCAGCAGCTCAAGCCCGACTGCCCTTGGAGAGCAGTTCTTC.

This chain links TRBV25-1 with TRBJ2-5; D might be TRBD1 (6 bases). The CDR3 has 13 amino acids. CDR1 is MGHDK, CDR2 SYGVNS, per germline. V was trimmed by 2 bases and J by 5 bases, leaving 9 bases between them. The CDR3 sequence: CASSEPQGETQYF. The CDR3 DNA is TGTGCCAGCAGTGAACCGCAGGGGGAGACCCAGTACTTC.

The rearrangement uses TRBV4-1 and TRBJ1-1; 7 bases map to TRBD1. V trimming: 0 bases; J trimming: 1 base; junction bases outside the gene matches: 2. In germline, CDR1 is MGHRA, CDR2 YSYEKL. The CDR3 is 15 residues long. The CDR3 here is CASSQEDRENTEAFF. The CDR3 bases are TGCGCCAGCAGCCAAGAAGACAGGGAGAACACTGAAGCTTTCTTT.

The rearrangement uses TRBV5-1 and TRBJ2-3; 7 bases are a match to TRBD2. The V and J ends lost 4 bases and 2 bases, in that order; junction bases with no gene match: 4. CDR1 is SGHRS, CDR2 YFSETQ, per germline. The CDR3 spans 14 residues. CDR3: CASSPSGTTDTQYF. For the CDR3, the DNA is TGCGCCAGCAGCCCTAGCGGTACCACAGATACGCAGTATTTT.